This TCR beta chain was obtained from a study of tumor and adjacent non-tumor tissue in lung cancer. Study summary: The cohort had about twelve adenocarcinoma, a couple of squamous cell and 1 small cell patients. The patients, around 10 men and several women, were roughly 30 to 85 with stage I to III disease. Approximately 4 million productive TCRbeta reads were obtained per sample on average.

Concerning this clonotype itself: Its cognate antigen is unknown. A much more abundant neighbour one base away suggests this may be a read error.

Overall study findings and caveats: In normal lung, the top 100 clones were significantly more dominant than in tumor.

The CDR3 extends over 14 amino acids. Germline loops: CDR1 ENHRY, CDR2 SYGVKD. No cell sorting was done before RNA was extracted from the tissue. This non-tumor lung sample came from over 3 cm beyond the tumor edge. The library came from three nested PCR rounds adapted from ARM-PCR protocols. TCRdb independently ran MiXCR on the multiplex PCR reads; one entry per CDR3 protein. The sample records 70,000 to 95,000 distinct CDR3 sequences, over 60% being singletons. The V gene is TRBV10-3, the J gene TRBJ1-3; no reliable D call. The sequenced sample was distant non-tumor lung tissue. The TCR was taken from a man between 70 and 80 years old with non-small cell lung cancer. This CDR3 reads CAISGSVSGNTIFF. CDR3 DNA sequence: TGTGCCATCAGTGGTTCAGTCTCTGGAAACACCATATTTTTT.